Listed below are T cell receptor beta chains from one sample, sequenced in a study of shared clonotypes between healthy human individuals. The assay was immunoSEQ multiplex PCR, and TCRdb's table has in-frame clones only and misses some. The data contain 2 million to 2.5 million clones, 85% to 95% of them singletons. The sequencing sample was made of naive CD4+ T cells from PBMCs. Receptors originate from a man between 18 and 29 years old in good health. Some clones in this sample may be carry-over from other donors' samples. Each CDR3 is given with its conserved first and last residue. Fields, in order: V gene, D gene, clone size, J gene, CDR3 DNA, CDR3 protein. A D gene is named only where the DNA matches it firmly. Clone sizes are given selectively: once, few, many, or a class where the clone is expanded.

v_call: TRBV27; d_call: TRBD1; clone_size: .; j_call: TRBJ2-7; cdr3_nt: TGTGCCAGCAGCGAACAGGGGGTATACGGCGAGCAGTACTTC; cdr3_aa: CASSEQGVYGEQYF
v_call: TRBV7-2; d_call: .; clone_size: .; j_call: TRBJ2-1; cdr3_nt: TGTGCCAGCAGGAGTTACGCGGAGAGCTCCTACAATGAGCAGTTCTTC; cdr3_aa: CASRSYAESSYNEQFF
v_call: TRBV28; d_call: .; clone_size: .; j_call: TRBJ2-7; cdr3_nt: TGTGCCAGCGCCACAACAGGGTCCTACGAGCAGTACTTC; cdr3_aa: CASATTGSYEQYF
v_call: TRBV19; d_call: TRBD2; clone_size: .; j_call: TRBJ2-7; cdr3_nt: TGTGCCAGACCCGCGGGACTAGCGGGAGACGAGCAGTACTTC; cdr3_aa: CARPAGLAGDEQYF
v_call: TRBV28; d_call: .; clone_size: .; j_call: TRBJ2-1; cdr3_nt: TGTGCCAGCAGTTTTGTTTCGGGTTCCCGAAACAATGAGCAGTTCTTC; cdr3_aa: CASSFVSGSRNNEQFF
v_call: TRBV21-1; d_call: .; clone_size: .; j_call: TRBJ1-1; cdr3_nt: TGTGCCAGCAGCCCTCGGGCCGCCAACCCACCCCTAATGGCTTTCTTT; cdr3_aa: CASSPRAANPPLMAFF
v_call: TRBV2; d_call: .; clone_size: .; j_call: TRBJ2-5; cdr3_nt: TGTGCCGGGGCGTACCAAGAGACCCAGTACTTC; cdr3_aa: CAGAYQETQYF
v_call: TRBV7-9; d_call: .; clone_size: .; j_call: TRBJ1-1; cdr3_nt: TGTGCCAGCAGCTCCCTGAAAAAGAACACTGAAGCTTTCTTT; cdr3_aa: CASSSLKKNTEAFF
v_call: TRBV19; d_call: TRBD1; clone_size: few; j_call: TRBJ1-2; cdr3_nt: TGTGCCAGTAGTCCCACAGGGACAGGGGGCTTAGGCTACACCTTC; cdr3_aa: CASSPTGTGGLGYTF
v_call: TRBV11-2; d_call: .; clone_size: .; j_call: TRBJ2-2; cdr3_nt: TGTGCCAGCAGCTTAGTCGACCCCGGGGAGCTGTTTTTT; cdr3_aa: CASSLVDPGELFF
v_call: TRBV20-1; d_call: .; clone_size: .; j_call: TRBJ2-7; cdr3_nt: TGCAGTGCTGGCGGGACCTACGAGCAGTACTTC; cdr3_aa: CSAGGTYEQYF
v_call: TRBV21-1; d_call: .; clone_size: .; j_call: TRBJ2-7; cdr3_nt: TGTGCCAGCAGCAAGACAGCTTCCTACGAGCAGTACTTC; cdr3_aa: CASSKTASYEQYF
v_call: TRBV9; d_call: .; clone_size: .; j_call: TRBJ2-7; cdr3_nt: TGTGCCAGCAGTAAAGACGGGAAAGGGTACTTC; cdr3_aa: CASSKDGKGYF
v_call: TRBV29-1; d_call: TRBD2; clone_size: .; j_call: TRBJ2-7; cdr3_nt: TGCAGCGTTGAAGACTCGACTAGCTCCGGAGACGAGCAGTACTTC; cdr3_aa: CSVEDSTSSGDEQYF
v_call: TRBV11-2; d_call: .; clone_size: .; j_call: TRBJ2-6; cdr3_nt: TGTGCCAGCAGCTCTCCAGAAATTTTGAACTCTGGGGCCAACGTCCTGACTTTC; cdr3_aa: CASSSPEILNSGANVLTF
v_call: TRBV5-4; d_call: TRBD1; clone_size: .; j_call: TRBJ2-7; cdr3_nt: TGTGCCAGCAGCTTGGGGGGGACAGGGGGCCCTCGCGAGCAGTACTTC; cdr3_aa: CASSLGGTGGPREQYF
v_call: TRBV19; d_call: .; clone_size: .; j_call: TRBJ1-1; cdr3_nt: TGTGCCAGTATGGACAGCCTATCCGAGTACTTCATGAACACTGAAGCTTTCTTT; cdr3_aa: CASMDSLSEYFMNTEAFF
v_call: TRBV28; d_call: .; clone_size: few; j_call: TRBJ1-1; cdr3_nt: TGTGCCAGCAGGCCGCGCGGGACTGAAGCTTTCTTT; cdr3_aa: CASRPRGTEAFF
v_call: TRBV6-1; d_call: .; clone_size: .; j_call: TRBJ1-2; cdr3_nt: TGTGCCAGCACCCGAGTGGGGTATGGCTACACCTTC; cdr3_aa: CASTRVGYGYTF
v_call: TRBV9; d_call: TRBD1; clone_size: .; j_call: TRBJ2-3; cdr3_nt: TGTGCCAGCAGCGTGCAGACAGGGCTAGGCACAGATACGCAGTATTTT; cdr3_aa: CASSVQTGLGTDTQYF
v_call: TRBV5-1; d_call: .; clone_size: .; j_call: TRBJ1-2; cdr3_nt: TGCGCCAGCAGCTTGGTGGTTGGGGTCGACTATGGCTACACCTTC; cdr3_aa: CASSLVVGVDYGYTF
v_call: TRBV7-2; d_call: .; clone_size: once; j_call: TRBJ2-6; cdr3_nt: TGTGCCAGCAGCTTGGGGAGGAGGTCAGGGGCCAACGTCCTGACTTTC; cdr3_aa: CASSLGRRSGANVLTF
v_call: TRBV6-6; d_call: TRBD1; clone_size: .; j_call: TRBJ2-7; cdr3_nt: TGTGCCAGCAGCCCGGACAGGGGGTTCATCTTC; cdr3_aa: CASSPDRGFIF
v_call: TRBV7-3; d_call: .; clone_size: .; j_call: TRBJ2-7; cdr3_nt: TGTGCCAGCAGCCTTCGTGGTAGCGGCGGCTACGAGCAGTACTTC; cdr3_aa: CASSLRGSGGYEQYF
v_call: TRBV11-2; d_call: .; clone_size: .; j_call: TRBJ2-4; cdr3_nt: TGTGCCAGCAGCCCAACCGCTGACGTAGACAACATTCAGTACTTC; cdr3_aa: CASSPTADVDNIQYF
v_call: TRBV10-3; d_call: .; clone_size: .; j_call: TRBJ2-3; cdr3_nt: TGTGCCATCACCCAGGGGAAGGAGATCACAGATACGCAGTATTTT; cdr3_aa: CAITQGKEITDTQYF
v_call: TRBV9; d_call: .; clone_size: .; j_call: TRBJ2-3; cdr3_nt: TGTGCCAGCAGCGTAACGGTATCAGATACGCAGTATTTT; cdr3_aa: CASSVTVSDTQYF
v_call: TRBV5-1; d_call: TRBD1; clone_size: once; j_call: TRBJ2-7; cdr3_nt: TGCGCCAGCAGCTTGTTGGGGACAGGGCGGTACGAGCAGTACTTC; cdr3_aa: CASSLLGTGRYEQYF
v_call: TRBV28; d_call: .; clone_size: .; j_call: TRBJ2-2; cdr3_nt: TGTGCCACTGGACATTCCTCCTGGGAGCTGTTTTTT; cdr3_aa: CATGHSSWELFF
v_call: TRBV27; d_call: TRBD1; clone_size: .; j_call: TRBJ2-7; cdr3_nt: TGTGCCAGCAGTTTATATCAGGGGGCGGCCTACGAGCAGTACTTC; cdr3_aa: CASSLYQGAAYEQYF
v_call: TRBV15; d_call: TRBD1; clone_size: .; j_call: TRBJ2-5; cdr3_nt: TGTGCCACCAGCAGAGTGACAGGGGGGGAGACCCAGTACTTC; cdr3_aa: CATSRVTGGETQYF
v_call: TRBV5-1; d_call: .; clone_size: .; j_call: TRBJ1-1; cdr3_nt: TGCGCCAGCAGCTTGCCAGGGATATACCCAAACACTGAAGCTTTCTTT; cdr3_aa: CASSLPGIYPNTEAFF
v_call: TRBV5-4; d_call: .; clone_size: .; j_call: TRBJ2-5; cdr3_nt: TGTGCCAGCAGCTTGTGGGCAGAAGAGACCCAGTACTTC; cdr3_aa: CASSLWAEETQYF
v_call: TRBV10-3; d_call: .; clone_size: .; j_call: TRBJ2-2; cdr3_nt: TGTGCCATCAGTGAGTTGGCACAAGCGAACACCGGGGAGCTGTTTTTT; cdr3_aa: CAISELAQANTGELFF
v_call: TRBV6-1; d_call: .; clone_size: .; j_call: TRBJ1-2; cdr3_nt: TGTGCCAGCAGTGAAGAAGGAAGTACCTATGGCTACACCTTC; cdr3_aa: CASSEEGSTYGYTF
v_call: TRBV19; d_call: .; clone_size: .; j_call: TRBJ1-5; cdr3_nt: TGTGCCAGTACTCTTCGGGGGGTTAATCAACCCCAGCATTTT; cdr3_aa: CASTLRGVNQPQHF
v_call: TRBV7-8; d_call: TRBD1; clone_size: .; j_call: TRBJ1-2; cdr3_nt: TGTGCCAGCAGCCCGGCCGGGACAGGGGTTTTTGGCTACACCTTC; cdr3_aa: CASSPAGTGVFGYTF
v_call: TRBV11-2; d_call: .; clone_size: .; j_call: TRBJ2-3; cdr3_nt: TGTGCCAGCAGCTTAGATCGTTTGAGGGCTGGCACAGATACGCAGTATTTT; cdr3_aa: CASSLDRLRAGTDTQYF
v_call: TRBV5-1; d_call: .; clone_size: .; j_call: TRBJ1-1; cdr3_nt: TGCGCCAGCAGCCCCCAGGTAGTGAACACTGAAGCTTTCTTT; cdr3_aa: CASSPQVVNTEAFF
v_call: TRBV7-2; d_call: TRBD1; clone_size: .; j_call: TRBJ2-2; cdr3_nt: TGTGCCAGCAGCTTAGTACAGGGGGCAAACGGGGAGCTGTTTTTT; cdr3_aa: CASSLVQGANGELFF
v_call: TRBV28; d_call: TRBD1; clone_size: .; j_call: TRBJ2-1; cdr3_nt: TGTGCCAGCACGGGGCCCGGTTGGGACAGGGTCAGCAATGAGCAGTTCTTC; cdr3_aa: CASTGPGWDRVSNEQFF
v_call: TRBV7-3; d_call: .; clone_size: .; j_call: TRBJ1-3; cdr3_nt: TGTGCCAGCAGCTTACAGGGAAGCGGAAACACCATATATTTT; cdr3_aa: CASSLQGSGNTIYF
v_call: TRBV5-6; d_call: .; clone_size: .; j_call: TRBJ2-7; cdr3_nt: TGTGCCAGCAGCTACTTAGCGGATAGCTCCTACGAGCAGTACTTC; cdr3_aa: CASSYLADSSYEQYF
v_call: TRBV10-3; d_call: .; clone_size: few; j_call: TRBJ1-1; cdr3_nt: TGTGCCATCAGTGGGAATGCTGAAGCTTTCTTT; cdr3_aa: CAISGNAEAFF
v_call: TRBV28; d_call: .; clone_size: .; j_call: TRBJ1-2; cdr3_nt: TGTGCCAGCGGCCCGTGGGGCTACACCTTC; cdr3_aa: CASGPWGYTF
v_call: TRBV5-1; d_call: .; clone_size: .; j_call: TRBJ2-7; cdr3_nt: TGCGCCAGCAGCTTCGGGCCTCCCTACGAGCAGTACTTC; cdr3_aa: CASSFGPPYEQYF
v_call: TRBV20-1; d_call: .; clone_size: .; j_call: TRBJ1-5; cdr3_nt: TGCAGTGCTAGAGAGGGTTCCATCCAGCATTTT; cdr3_aa: CSAREGSIQHF
v_call: TRBV15; d_call: TRBD2; clone_size: .; j_call: TRBJ2-1; cdr3_nt: TGTGCCACCAGCAGAGATCGGCCGGGAGGACTGAATGAGCAGTTCTTC; cdr3_aa: CATSRDRPGGLNEQFF
v_call: TRBV27; d_call: TRBD1; clone_size: .; j_call: TRBJ1-2; cdr3_nt: TGTGCCAGCAGGTTGACAGGGTTCGACTATGGCTACACCTTC; cdr3_aa: CASRLTGFDYGYTF
v_call: TRBV15; d_call: TRBD1; clone_size: .; j_call: TRBJ2-7; cdr3_nt: TGTGCCACCAGCTTGACCCGACAGGGCCATACGAAGCAGTACTTC; cdr3_aa: CATSLTRQGHTKQYF
v_call: TRBV6-5; d_call: TRBD1; clone_size: .; j_call: TRBJ2-7; cdr3_nt: TGTGCCAGCAGTAAGACAGGGGGAGGTCGCGAGCAGTACTTC; cdr3_aa: CASSKTGGGREQYF
v_call: TRBV5-4; d_call: .; clone_size: .; j_call: TRBJ2-5; cdr3_nt: TGTGCCAGCAGCTTGGCCCGGCGGGGACAAGAGACCCAGTACTTC; cdr3_aa: CASSLARRGQETQYF
v_call: TRBV11-3; d_call: TRBD1; clone_size: .; j_call: TRBJ1-6; cdr3_nt: TGTGCCAGCAGCTTCAGTGGGACAGAGAATTCACCCCTCCACTTT; cdr3_aa: CASSFSGTENSPLHF
v_call: TRBV19; d_call: TRBD2; clone_size: .; j_call: TRBJ2-4; cdr3_nt: TGTGCCAGTAGTGTTAGCGGGAAGGAGACCAAAAACATTCAGTACTTC; cdr3_aa: CASSVSGKETKNIQYF
v_call: TRBV28; d_call: TRBD2; clone_size: .; j_call: TRBJ2-1; cdr3_nt: TGTGCCAGCAGTTTAGGTCTAGGGACTAGGATTCGCGGTGAGCAGTTCTTC; cdr3_aa: CASSLGLGTRIRGEQFF
v_call: TRBV7-2; d_call: TRBD2; clone_size: .; j_call: TRBJ2-3; cdr3_nt: TGTGCCAGCAAAAGGGGTAGCGGGAGTCCAGATACGCAGTATTTT; cdr3_aa: CASKRGSGSPDTQYF
v_call: TRBV29-1; d_call: .; clone_size: .; j_call: TRBJ2-1; cdr3_nt: TGCAGCGTTGAAGGGACTAAGTTTGATGAGCAGTTCTTC; cdr3_aa: CSVEGTKFDEQFF
v_call: TRBV6-5; d_call: .; clone_size: .; j_call: TRBJ2-5; cdr3_nt: TGTGCCAGCAGTCCCCGGGACCTAGAGACCCAGTACTTC; cdr3_aa: CASSPRDLETQYF